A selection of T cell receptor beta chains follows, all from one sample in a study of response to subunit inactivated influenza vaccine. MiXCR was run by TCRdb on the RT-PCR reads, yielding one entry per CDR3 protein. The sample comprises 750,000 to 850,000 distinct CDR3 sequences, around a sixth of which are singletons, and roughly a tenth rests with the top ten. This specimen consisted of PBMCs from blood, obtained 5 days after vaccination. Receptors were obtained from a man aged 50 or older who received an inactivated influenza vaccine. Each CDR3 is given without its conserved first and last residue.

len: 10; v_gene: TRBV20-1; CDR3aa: SASLGGATQY
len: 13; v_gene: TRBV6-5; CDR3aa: ASSYSATENTEAF
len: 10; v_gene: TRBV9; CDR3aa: ASSVSSGEQF
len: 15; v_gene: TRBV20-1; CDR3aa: SAWTAGGRGSKNEQF
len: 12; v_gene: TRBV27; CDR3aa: ASSLSRVHTEAF
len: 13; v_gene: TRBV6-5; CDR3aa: ASSYRAQGRAEAF
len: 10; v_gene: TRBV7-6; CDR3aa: ASSFAGDTQY
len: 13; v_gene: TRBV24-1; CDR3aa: ATRTNRDGNNEQF
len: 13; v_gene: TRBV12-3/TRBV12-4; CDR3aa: ASSLGTPMYTEAF
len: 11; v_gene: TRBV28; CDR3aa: ASSGRPQVGYT